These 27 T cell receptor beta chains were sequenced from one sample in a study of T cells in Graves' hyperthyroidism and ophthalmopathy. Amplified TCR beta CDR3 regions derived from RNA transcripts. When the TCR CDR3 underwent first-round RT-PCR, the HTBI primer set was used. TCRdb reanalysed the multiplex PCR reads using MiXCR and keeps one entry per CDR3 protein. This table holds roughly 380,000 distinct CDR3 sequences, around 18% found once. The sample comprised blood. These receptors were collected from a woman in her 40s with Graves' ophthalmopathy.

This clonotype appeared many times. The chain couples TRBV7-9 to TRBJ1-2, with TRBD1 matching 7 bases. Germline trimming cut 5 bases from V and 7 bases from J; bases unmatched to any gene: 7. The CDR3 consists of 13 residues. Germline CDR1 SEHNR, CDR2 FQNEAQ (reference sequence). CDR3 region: CASSSARGAGYTF. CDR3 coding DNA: TGTGCCAGCAGCAGCGCCAGGGGGGCTGGCTACACCTTC. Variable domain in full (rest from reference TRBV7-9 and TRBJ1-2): DTGVSQNPRHKITKRGQNVTFRCDPISEHNRLYWYRQTLGQGPEFLTYFQNEAQLEKSRLLSDRFSAERPKGSFSTLEIQRTEQGDSAMYLCASSSARGAGYTFGSGTRLTVV.

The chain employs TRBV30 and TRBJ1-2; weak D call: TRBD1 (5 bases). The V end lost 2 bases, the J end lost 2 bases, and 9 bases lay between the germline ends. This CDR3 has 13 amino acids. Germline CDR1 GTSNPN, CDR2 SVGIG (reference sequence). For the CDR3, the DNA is TGTGCCTGGAGTTCCCGGGACAACTATGGCTACACCTTC. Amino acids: CAWSSRDNYGYTF.

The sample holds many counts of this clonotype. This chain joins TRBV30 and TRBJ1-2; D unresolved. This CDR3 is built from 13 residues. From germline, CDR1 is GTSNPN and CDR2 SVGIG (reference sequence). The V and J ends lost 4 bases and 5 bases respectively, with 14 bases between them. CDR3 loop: CAWTPDGRYGYTF. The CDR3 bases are TGTGCCTGGACCCCAGACGGACGGTATGGCTACACCTTC.

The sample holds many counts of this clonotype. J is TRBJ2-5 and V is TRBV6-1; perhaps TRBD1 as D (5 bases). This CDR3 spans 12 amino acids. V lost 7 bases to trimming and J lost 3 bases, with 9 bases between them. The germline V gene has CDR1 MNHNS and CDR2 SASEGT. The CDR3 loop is CASTRTKETQYF. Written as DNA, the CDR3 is TGTGCCAGCACAAGGACAAAAGAGACCCAGTACTTC.

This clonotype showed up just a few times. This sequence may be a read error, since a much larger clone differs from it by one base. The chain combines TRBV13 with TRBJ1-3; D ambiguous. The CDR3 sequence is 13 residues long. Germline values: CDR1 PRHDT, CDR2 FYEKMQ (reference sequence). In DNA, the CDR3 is TGTGCCAGCAGCGCCCTCTCTGGAAACACCATGTATTTT. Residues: CASSALSGNTMYF.

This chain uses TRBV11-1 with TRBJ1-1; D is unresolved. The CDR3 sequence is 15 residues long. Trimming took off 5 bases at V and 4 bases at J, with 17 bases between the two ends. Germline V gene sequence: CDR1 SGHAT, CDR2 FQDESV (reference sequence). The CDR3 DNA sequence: TGTGCCAGCAGCCCGAGTCCGGGAGTAGGCACTGAAGCTTTCTTT. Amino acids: CASSPSPGVGTEAFF.

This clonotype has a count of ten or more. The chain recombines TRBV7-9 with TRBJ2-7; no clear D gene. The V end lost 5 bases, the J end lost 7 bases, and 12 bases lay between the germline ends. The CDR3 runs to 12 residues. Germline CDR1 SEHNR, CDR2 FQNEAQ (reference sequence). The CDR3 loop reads CASSVTPLEQYF. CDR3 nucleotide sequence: TGTGCCAGCAGCGTGACACCTCTGGAGCAGTACTTC.

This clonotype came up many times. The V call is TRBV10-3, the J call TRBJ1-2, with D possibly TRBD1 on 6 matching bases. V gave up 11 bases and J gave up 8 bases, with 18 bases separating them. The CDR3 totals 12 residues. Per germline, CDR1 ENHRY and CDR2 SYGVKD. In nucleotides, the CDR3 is TGTGCCGCCAGTTGGGGGGCCCTGGGCTACACCTTC. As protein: CAASWGALGYTF.

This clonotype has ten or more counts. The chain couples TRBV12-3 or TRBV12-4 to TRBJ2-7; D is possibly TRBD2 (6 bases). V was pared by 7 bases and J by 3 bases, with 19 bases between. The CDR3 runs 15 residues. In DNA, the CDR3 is TGTGCCAGCACTCACGGGGGAACCCAGGGCTACGAGCAGTACTTC. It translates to CASTHGGTQGYEQYF.

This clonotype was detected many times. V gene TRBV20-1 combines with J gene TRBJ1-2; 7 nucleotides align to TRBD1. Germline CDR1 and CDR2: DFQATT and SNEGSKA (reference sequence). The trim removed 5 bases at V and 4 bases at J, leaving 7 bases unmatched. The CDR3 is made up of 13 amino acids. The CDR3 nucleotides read TGCAGTGCTGGGGGACAGCTTATCTATGGCTACACCTTC. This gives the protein CSAGGQLIYGYTF.

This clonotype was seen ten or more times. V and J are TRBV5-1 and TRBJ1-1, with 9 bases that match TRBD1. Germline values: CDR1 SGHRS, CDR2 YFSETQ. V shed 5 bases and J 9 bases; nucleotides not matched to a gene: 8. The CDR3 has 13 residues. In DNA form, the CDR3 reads TGCGCCAGCAGGGGCCGGGACAGGGATCAAGCTTTCTTT. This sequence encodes CASRGRDRDQAFF.

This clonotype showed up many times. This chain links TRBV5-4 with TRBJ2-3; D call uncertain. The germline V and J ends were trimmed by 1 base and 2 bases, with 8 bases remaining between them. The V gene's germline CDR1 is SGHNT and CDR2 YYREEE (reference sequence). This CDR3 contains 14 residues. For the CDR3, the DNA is TGTGCCAGCAGCTTGAGGCAAATCACAGATACGCAGTATTTT. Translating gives CASSLRQITDTQYF.

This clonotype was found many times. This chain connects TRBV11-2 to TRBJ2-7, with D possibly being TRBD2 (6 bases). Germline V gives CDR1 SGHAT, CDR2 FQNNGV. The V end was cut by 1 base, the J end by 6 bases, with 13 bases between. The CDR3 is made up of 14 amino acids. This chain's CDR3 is CASSLVGTPLEQYF. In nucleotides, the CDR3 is TGTGCCAGCAGCTTAGTGGGGACTCCCCTCGAGCAGTACTTC. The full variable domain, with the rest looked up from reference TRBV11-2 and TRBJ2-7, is EAGVAQSPRYKIIEKRQSVAFWCNPISGHATLYWYQQILGQGPKLLIQFQNNGVVDDSQLPKDRFSAERLKGVDSTLKIQPAKLEDSAVYLCASSLVGTPLEQYFGPGTRLTVT.

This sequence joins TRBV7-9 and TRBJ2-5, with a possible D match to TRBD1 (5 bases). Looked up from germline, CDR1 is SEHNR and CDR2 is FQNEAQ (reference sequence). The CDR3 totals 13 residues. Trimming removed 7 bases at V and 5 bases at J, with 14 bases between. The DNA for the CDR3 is TGTGCCAGCACAGGGCTGCTGGCGGAGACCCAGTACTTC. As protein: CASTGLLAETQYF.

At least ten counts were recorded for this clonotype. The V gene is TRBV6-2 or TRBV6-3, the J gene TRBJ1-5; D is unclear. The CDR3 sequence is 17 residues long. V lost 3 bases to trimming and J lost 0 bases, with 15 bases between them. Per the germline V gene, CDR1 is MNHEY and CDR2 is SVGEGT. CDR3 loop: CASSYPTVGHSNQPQHF. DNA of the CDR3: TGTGCCAGCAGTTATCCGACTGTAGGGCATAGCAATCAGCCCCAGCATTTT.

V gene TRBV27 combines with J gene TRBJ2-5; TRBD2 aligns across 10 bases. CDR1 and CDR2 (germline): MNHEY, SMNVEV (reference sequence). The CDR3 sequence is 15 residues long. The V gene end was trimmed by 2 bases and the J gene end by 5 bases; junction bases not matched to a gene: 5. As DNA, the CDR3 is TGTGCCAGCAGTTTACTAGCGGGAGCGGAGGAGACCCAGTACTTC. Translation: CASSLLAGAEETQYF.

The CDR3 region is CASSYSNFNILQPQHF. The CDR3 bases are TGTGCCAGCAGTTACTCGAATTTTAACATTTTACAGCCCCAGCATTTT. The chain is built from TRBV6-2 or TRBV6-3 and TRBJ1-5; D unresolved. From germline, CDR1 is MNHEY and CDR2 SVGEGT. The V gene lost 0 bases and the J gene lost 7 bases, with 16 bases spanning the gap. The CDR3 is 16 amino acids.

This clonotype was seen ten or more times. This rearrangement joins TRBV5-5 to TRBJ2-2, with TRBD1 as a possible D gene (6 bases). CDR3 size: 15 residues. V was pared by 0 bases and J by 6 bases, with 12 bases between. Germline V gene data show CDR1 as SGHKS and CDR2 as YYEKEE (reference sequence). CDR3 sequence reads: CASSLAQGTSGELFF. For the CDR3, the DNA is TGTGCCAGCAGCTTGGCCCAGGGGACATCCGGGGAGCTGTTTTTT. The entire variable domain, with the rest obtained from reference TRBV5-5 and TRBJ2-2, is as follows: DAGVTQSPTHLIKTRGQQVTLRCSPISGHKSVSWYQQVLGQGPQFIFQYYEKEERGRGNFPDRFSARQFPNYSSELNVNALLLGDSALYLCASSLAQGTSGELFFGEGSRLTVL.

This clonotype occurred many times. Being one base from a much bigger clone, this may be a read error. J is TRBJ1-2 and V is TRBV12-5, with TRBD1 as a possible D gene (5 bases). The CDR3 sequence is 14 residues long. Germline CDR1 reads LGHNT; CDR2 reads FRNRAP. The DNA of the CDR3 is TGTGTTAGTGCCCCCGGGACCGGGGGGTATGGCTACACCTTC. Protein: CVSAPGTGGYGYTF.

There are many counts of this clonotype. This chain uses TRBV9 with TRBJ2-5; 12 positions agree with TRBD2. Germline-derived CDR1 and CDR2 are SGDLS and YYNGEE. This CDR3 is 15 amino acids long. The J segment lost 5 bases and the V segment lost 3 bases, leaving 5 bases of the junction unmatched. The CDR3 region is CASSGSSGRAETQYF. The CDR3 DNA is TGTGCCAGCAGCGGCTCTAGCGGGAGGGCCGAGACCCAGTACTTC.

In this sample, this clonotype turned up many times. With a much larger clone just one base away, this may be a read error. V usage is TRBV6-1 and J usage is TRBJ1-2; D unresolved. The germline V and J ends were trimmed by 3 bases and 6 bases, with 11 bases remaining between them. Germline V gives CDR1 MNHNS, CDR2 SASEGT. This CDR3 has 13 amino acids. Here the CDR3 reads CASSELGNHGYTF. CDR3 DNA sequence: TGTGCCAGCAGTGAGTTGGGGAACCATGGCTACACCTTC.

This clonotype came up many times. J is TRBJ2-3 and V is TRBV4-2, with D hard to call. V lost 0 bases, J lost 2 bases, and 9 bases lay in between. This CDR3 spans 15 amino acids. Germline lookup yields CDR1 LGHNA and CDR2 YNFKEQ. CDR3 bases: TGTGCCAGCAGCCAAGAACTCAGACACACAGATACGCAGTATTTT. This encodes CASSQELRHTDTQYF.

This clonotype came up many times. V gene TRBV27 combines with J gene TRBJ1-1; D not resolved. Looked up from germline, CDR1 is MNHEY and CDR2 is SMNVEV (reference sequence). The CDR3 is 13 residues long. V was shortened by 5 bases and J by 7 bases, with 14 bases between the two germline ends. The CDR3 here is CASSTGRRSEAFF. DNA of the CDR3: TGTGCCAGCAGTACGGGTAGGAGGAGTGAAGCTTTCTTT.

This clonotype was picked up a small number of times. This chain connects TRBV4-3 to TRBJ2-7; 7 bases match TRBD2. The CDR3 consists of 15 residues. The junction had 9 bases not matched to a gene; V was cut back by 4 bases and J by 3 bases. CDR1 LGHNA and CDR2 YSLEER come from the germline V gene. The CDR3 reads CASSPQRGVRYEQYF. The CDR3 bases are TGCGCCAGCAGCCCCCAACGGGGGGTCCGCTACGAGCAGTACTTC.

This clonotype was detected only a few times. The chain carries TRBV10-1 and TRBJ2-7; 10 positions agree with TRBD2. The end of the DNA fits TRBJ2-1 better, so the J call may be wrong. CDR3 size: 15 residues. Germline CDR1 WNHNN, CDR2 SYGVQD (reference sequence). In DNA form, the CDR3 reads TGCGCCAGAGGACTAGCGGTAGGCCTTATCTACGAGCAGTTCTTC. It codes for CARGLAVGLIYEQFF.

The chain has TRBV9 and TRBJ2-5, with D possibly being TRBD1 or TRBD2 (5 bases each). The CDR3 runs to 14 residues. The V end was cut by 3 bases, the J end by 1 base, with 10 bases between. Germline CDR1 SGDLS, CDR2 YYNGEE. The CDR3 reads CASSGDASQETQYF. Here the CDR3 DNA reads TGTGCCAGCAGCGGGGACGCCTCCCAAGAGACCCAGTACTTC.

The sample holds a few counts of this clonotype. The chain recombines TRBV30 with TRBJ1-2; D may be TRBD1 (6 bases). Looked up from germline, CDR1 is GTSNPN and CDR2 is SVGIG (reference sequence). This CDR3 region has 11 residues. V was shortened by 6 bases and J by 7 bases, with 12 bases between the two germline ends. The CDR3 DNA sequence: TGTGCCTGTTCGAACAGGGTTGGCTACACCTTC. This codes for CACSNRVGYTF.